This TCR beta chain was obtained from a study of cytomegalovirus exposure and HLA in healthy donors. Findings and caveats of the study: It was likely that a cluster of highly shared sequence variants was a sequencing artifact. The Asian-associated ancestry cluster reportedly had fewer N-insertions than the approximately 670-donor mean in a later analysis.

PCR was performed using 60 Vbeta and 13 Jbeta primers. Per the original data handling: A follow-up analysis tallied 73 million or so unique TCR beta chains, about 11 million shared. Using immunoSEQ multiplex PCR, the repertoire was profiled, and TCRdb retains in-frame clones only, with some absent. Clonal size and the V and J genes are those of that table, whereas D and trimming came from the DNA. The table records 99,000 or so clones, approximately 80% of them present only once. This clone came up once. Its antigen is currently unknown. Between the trimmed V and J ends, which lost 4 bases and 5 bases, there was a span of 9 bases. This CDR3 spans 14 amino acids. Looked up from germline, CDR1 is MGHRA and CDR2 is YSYEKL. Healthy bone marrow donors made up the cohort.

The rearrangement uses TRBV4-1 and TRBJ1-6; D possibly corresponds to TRBD1 (5 bases). This clonotype was obtained from a woman aged 18 to 35 in good health and CMV-seropositive. Sequencing was carried out using PBMCs. Here the CDR3 reads CASSLDRDNSPLHF. For the CDR3, the DNA is TGCGCCAGCAGCCTTGACAGAGATAATTCACCCCTCCACTTT.